This T cell receptor (beta chain) was sequenced for a study of identical twins. Template switching added a universal primer site; cDNA carried unique molecular identifiers. TCRdb re-derived calls from the 5' RACE reads in MiXCR, one entry per CDR3 protein. The table lists some 260,000 distinct CDR3 sequences, about 14% of them singletons. Whole-study results and caveats: Without tracking the same donors, conclusions rested on cross-sectional statistical analysis. Because invariant MAIT and iNKT cells could be present, zero-insertion analyses could be partly confounded.

This clonotype was counted ten times or more. Its cognate antigen is unknown. This TCR derives from a woman between 18 and 29 years old in good health. Sequencing was done on a sample of memory (CD45RO+) T cells sorted from blood.

CDR3 protein: CSARASYNSPLHF. In nucleotides, the CDR3 is TGCAGTGCTAGAGCCTCCTATAATTCACCCCTCCACTTT. This chain connects TRBV20-1 to TRBJ1-6; no definite D call. The germline gives CDR1 DFQATT, CDR2 SNEGSKA (reference sequence). The CDR3 is 13 residues long. V lost 1 base and J lost 0, with 1 base in between.